These 20 T cell receptor beta chains share one sample of origin, sequenced in a study of Ad26.COV2.S vaccination and SARS-CoV-2 variants. Treatment denoted: roughly 19 received Ad26.COV2.S at low or high dose, single or two shots; 5 received placebo; per-sample allocation not given. On day 63 after the first injection, vaccine and placebo recipients gave samples. The protocol was immunoSEQ multiplex PCR, while the TCRdb copy is restricted to in-frame clones and leaves out a portion. The table lists 300,000 to 350,000 clones, roughly 90% of them singletons. Sequencing was performed on peripheral blood, taken in a trial of Ad26.COV2.S vaccine versus placebo. The receptor set was obtained from a person between 18 and 65 years old who received the Ad26.COV2.S COVID-19 vaccine or a placebo.

The chain is built from TRBV10-3 and TRBJ1-1; 10 bases align to TRBD1. There are 13 residues in the CDR3. J gave up 4 bases and V 9 bases, and 5 bases lay outside the gene matches. Looked up from germline, CDR1 is ENHRY and CDR2 is SYGVKD. CDR3 bases: TGTGCCATGGGGAGGACAGGGGGCACTGAAGCTTTCTTT. Its protein product is CAMGRTGGTEAFF.

This sequence joins TRBV2 and TRBJ2-7; TRBD1 or TRBD2 may be the D gene (5 bases each). In germline, CDR1 is SNHLY, CDR2 FYNNEI. Trimming stripped 2 bases from V and 3 bases from J, with 17 bases between. The CDR3 is 16 amino acids. CDR3 residues: CASSERGTALGYEQYF. For the CDR3, the DNA is TGTGCCAGCAGTGAAAGAGGGACGGCCCTAGGCTACGAGCAGTACTTC.

The rearrangement links TRBV7-9 to TRBJ1-4; D might be TRBD1 (5 bases). Trimming shortened V by 1 base and J by 3 bases, and 12 bases separated the two germline ends. This CDR3 has 16 amino acids. Germline V CDR1 and CDR2: SEHNR, FQNEAQ (reference sequence). The CDR3 coding sequence is TGTGCCAGCAGCTTAGGAGGGGCGGCGGCTAATGAAAAACTGTTTTTT. Translated, it gives CASSLGGAAANEKLFF.

V gene TRBV4-1 combines with J gene TRBJ1-2; D might be TRBD1 (5 bases). Germline lookup yields CDR1 MGHRA and CDR2 YSYEKL. The CDR3 is 17 amino acids. The ends were cut back, 0 bases at V and 3 bases at J, with 17 bases in the middle. The chain's CDR3 is CASSQDPSGTPYYGYTF. The CDR3 DNA sequence: TGCGCCAGCAGCCAAGATCCATCCGGGACGCCTTACTATGGCTACACCTTC.

The chain couples TRBV28 to TRBJ2-7; 7 nucleotides agree with TRBD2. Per germline, CDR1 MDHEN and CDR2 SYDVKM. This CDR3 contains 15 residues. The V and J ends lost 4 bases and 5 bases, in that order; junction bases with no gene match: 11. The DNA for the CDR3 is TGTGCCAGCAGTTCGGAGGGAGGGCCCAGGGACGAGCAGTACTTC. Residues: CASSSEGGPRDEQYF.

This chain connects TRBV27 to TRBJ1-5, with D maybe TRBD1 (5 bases). Per germline, CDR1 MNHEY and CDR2 SMNVEV (reference sequence). This CDR3 comprises 14 residues. Trimming shortened V by 5 bases and J by 7 bases, and 15 bases separated the two germline ends. CDR3 loop: CASSRGRWWQPQHF. The DNA for the CDR3 is TGTGCCAGCAGTAGGGGACGGTGGTGGCAGCCCCAGCATTTT.

The rearrangement links TRBV5-6 to TRBJ2-3; D perhaps matches TRBD2 (6 bases). The ends were cut back, 3 bases at V and 2 bases at J, with 25 bases in the middle. In germline, CDR1 is SGHDT, CDR2 YYEEEE. The CDR3 extends over 19 amino acids. As DNA, the CDR3 is TGTGCCAGCAGCTACGGGACTCCTCGCGTACGGGTCTACACAGATACGCAGTATTTT. This translates into CASSYGTPRVRVYTDTQYF.

This rearrangement joins TRBV7-9 to TRBJ1-2, with TRBD1 matching over 9 bases. The CDR3 sequence is 13 residues long. The germline CDR1 and CDR2 sequences are SEHNR and FQNEAQ (reference sequence). V dropped 5 bases and J dropped 4; count of bases not matched to a gene: 2. CDR3 in amino acids: CASSPTGGYGYTF. DNA for the CDR3: TGTGCCAGCAGCCCGACAGGGGGCTATGGCTACACCTTC.

The CDR3 sequence is CASSHRGQGDTQYF. The CDR3 bases are TGTGCCAGCAGTCACAGGGGGCAAGGAGATACGCAGTATTTT. The chain combines TRBV13 with TRBJ2-3; TRBD1 aligns across 9 bases. The CDR3 spans 14 residues. V shed 6 bases, J shed 5 bases, and the junction held 6 bases outside the gene matches. Germline V gives CDR1 PRHDT, CDR2 FYEKMQ (reference sequence).

The chain joins TRBV10-3 to TRBJ2-7, with a weak D call TRBD1 (6 bases). Germline V gives CDR1 ENHRY, CDR2 SYGVKD. CDR3 length: 14 residues. V lost 6 bases to trimming and J lost 6 bases, with 18 bases between them. CDR3 sequence (DNA): TGTGCCATCAGGGGACCAGCAACAGGGCTCGAGCAGTACTTC. Its translation: CAIRGPATGLEQYF.

The chain couples TRBV6-5 to TRBJ2-1, with D perhaps matching TRBD2 (5 bases). V lost 5 bases, J lost 4 bases, and 15 bases lay in between. CDR1 MNHEY and CDR2 SVGAGI come from the germline V gene. The CDR3 loop spans 15 amino acids. The CDR3 DNA reads as TGTGCCAGCAGTCCTAGCCGTGACGGGTACAATGAGCAGTTCTTC. Its translation is CASSPSRDGYNEQFF.

This clone appeared once. The chain is built from TRBV19 and TRBJ2-7; TRBD1 agrees at 10 bases. The germline V gene encodes CDR1 LNHDA and CDR2 SQIVND (reference sequence). Trimming cost V 3 bases and J 3 bases; bases outside gene matches: 5. This CDR3 contains 15 residues. CDR3 DNA: TGTGCCAGTAGTATCGGGACAGGGGAGGGCTACGAGCAGTACTTC. This codes for CASSIGTGEGYEQYF.

The genes are TRBV7-2 and TRBJ2-3; 9 bases are shared with TRBD2. The CDR3 is made up of 17 amino acids. The trim removed 1 base at V and 2 bases at J, leaving 7 bases unmatched. Germline-derived CDR1 and CDR2 are SGHTA and FQGNSA. CDR3 sequence (DNA): TGTGCCAGCAGCTTAGATTTGCTAGCGGGGAACACAGATACGCAGTATTTT. Its translation: CASSLDLLAGNTDTQYF.

The rearrangement joins TRBV11-2 to TRBJ2-1, with TRBD2 matching 13 bases. The CDR3 is made up of 16 amino acids. V shed 1 base, J shed 9 bases, and the junction held 6 bases outside the gene matches. Per the germline V gene, CDR1 is SGHAT and CDR2 is FQNNGV. The CDR3 region has the DNA TGTGCCAGCAGCTTAGGGGGACTAGCGGGATGGGGTGAGCAGTTCTTC. Its translation is CASSLGGLAGWGEQFF.

The J gene is TRBJ1-5, the V gene TRBV10-2, with D perhaps matching TRBD1 (5 bases). The germline V gene encodes CDR1 WSHSY and CDR2 SAAADI. This CDR3 contains 16 residues. Trimming cost V 2 bases and J 4 bases, with 15 bases left between them. DNA of the CDR3: TGCGCCAGCAGTGAGGGGCGCAGGGTGGGAAATCAGCCCCAGCATTTT. Translated: CASSEGRRVGNQPQHF.

This clone was counted only a few times. The CDR3, as DNA: TGTGCCAGCAGTTTAGGTATCACAGATACGCAGTATTTT. It codes for CASSLGITDTQYF. The V call is TRBV12-3 or TRBV12-4, the J call TRBJ2-3; D remains ambiguous. V was shortened by 1 base and J by 2 bases, with 4 bases between the two germline ends. The CDR3 covers 13 residues.

CDR3 residues: CATSRDTGELFF. DNA of the CDR3: TGTGCCACCAGTCGGGACACCGGGGAGCTGTTTTTT. This chain joins TRBV24-1 and TRBJ2-2; unclear D gene. CDR3 size: 12 residues. The V and J ends lost 6 bases and 3 bases respectively, with 4 bases between them. CDR1 and CDR2 from the germline V gene are KGHDR and SFDVKD.

In DNA form, the CDR3 reads TGTGCCACCAGCGGTGATAGGCGGAGCACAGATACGCAGTATTTT. As protein: CATSGDRRSTDTQYF. The J gene is TRBJ2-3, the V gene TRBV15; D unresolved. The CDR3 runs 15 residues. The germline V and J ends were trimmed by 5 bases and 0 bases, with 12 bases remaining between them. Germline CDR1 is LNHNV and CDR2 is YYDKDF (reference sequence).

The chain combines TRBV5-6 with TRBJ1-5; D is undetermined. The CDR3 is 14 amino acids. V was clipped by 4 bases and J by 7 bases, with 15 bases between them. Germline V gives CDR1 SGHDT, CDR2 YYEEEE. The CDR3 nucleotides read TGTGCCAGCAGCCCCGGGAACGGGAACCAGCCCCAGCATTTT. Residues: CASSPGNGNQPQHF.

This CDR3 is CASSLDTTSYEQYF. CDR3 nucleotide sequence: TGCGCCAGCAGCTTGGACACAACCTCCTACGAGCAGTACTTC. The rearrangement uses TRBV5-1 and TRBJ2-7; D remains unclear. The germline V gene has CDR1 SGHRS and CDR2 YFSETQ. This CDR3 is built from 14 residues. Trimming removed 0 bases at V and 0 bases at J, with 7 bases between.